This T cell receptor beta chain was identified during a study of blood T cell repertoires in COVID-19. About the research overall: Some COVID-19 samples were acute and others convalescent; all came from the United States, Italy and Spain. The analysed material was cDNA or gDNA that came from T cells, B-cell-depleted T cells, or PBMCs.

Per the study methods: How many nucleated cells were present was estimated from reference gene primer amplification. Method: immunoSEQ multiplex PCR; TCRdb's copy keeps in-frame clones and lacks some. V, J and clone size derive from that table, while D and trimming were established from the DNA sequence. The sample holds roughly 250,000 clones, around four fifths seen once. The V gene's germline CDR1 is ENHRY and CDR2 SYGVKD. The CDR3 extends over 10 amino acids. V shed 3 bases and J shed 7 bases, with 4 bases lying between them. The J gene is TRBJ2-7, the V gene TRBV10-3; no clear D gene. Material: peripheral blood. This sequence was found in an older woman with active or convalescent COVID-19. Here the CDR3 DNA reads TGTGCCATCAGTGATAAAGAGCAGTACTTC. It translates to CAISDKEQYF.